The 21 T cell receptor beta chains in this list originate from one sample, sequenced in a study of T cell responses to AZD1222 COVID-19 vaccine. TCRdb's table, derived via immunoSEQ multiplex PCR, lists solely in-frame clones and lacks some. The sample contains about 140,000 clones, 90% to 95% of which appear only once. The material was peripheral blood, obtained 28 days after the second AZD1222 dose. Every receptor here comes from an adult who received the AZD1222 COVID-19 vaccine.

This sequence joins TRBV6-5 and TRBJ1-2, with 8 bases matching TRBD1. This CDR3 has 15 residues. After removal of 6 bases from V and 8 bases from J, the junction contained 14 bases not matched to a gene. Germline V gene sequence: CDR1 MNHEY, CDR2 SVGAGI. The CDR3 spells CASSPRTGRWSGYTF. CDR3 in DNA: TGTGCCAGCAGCCCCAGGACAGGGAGGTGGAGCGGCTACACCTTC.

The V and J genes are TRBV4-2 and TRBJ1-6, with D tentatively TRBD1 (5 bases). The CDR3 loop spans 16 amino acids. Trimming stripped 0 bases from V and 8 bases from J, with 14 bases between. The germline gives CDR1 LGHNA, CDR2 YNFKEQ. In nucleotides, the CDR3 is TGTGCCAGCAGCCAAGAAAGGGGCCGCGGGCATTCACCCCTCCACTTT. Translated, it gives CASSQERGRGHSPLHF.

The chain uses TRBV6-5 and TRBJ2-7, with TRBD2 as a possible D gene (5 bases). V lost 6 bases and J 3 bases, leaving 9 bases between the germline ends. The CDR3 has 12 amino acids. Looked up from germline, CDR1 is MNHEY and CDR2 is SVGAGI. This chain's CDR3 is CASRGLLYEQYF. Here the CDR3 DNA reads TGTGCCAGCAGAGGACTCCTCTACGAGCAGTACTTC.

CDR3 loop: CAWSALRGRNTEAFF. Written as DNA, the CDR3 is TGTGCCTGGAGTGCTCTTAGGGGCAGGAACACTGAAGCTTTCTTT. The rearrangement uses TRBV30 and TRBJ1-1, with a weak D call TRBD1 (5 bases). Trimming pared 1 base from V and 1 base from J, leaving 13 bases between. Per germline, CDR1 GTSNPN and CDR2 SVGIG (reference sequence). This CDR3 region has 15 residues.

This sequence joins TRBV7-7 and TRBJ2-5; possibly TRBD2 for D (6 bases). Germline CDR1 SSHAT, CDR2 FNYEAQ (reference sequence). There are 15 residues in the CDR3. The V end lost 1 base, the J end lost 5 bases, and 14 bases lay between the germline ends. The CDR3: CASSLGTSSRETQYF. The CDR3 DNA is TGTGCCAGCAGCTTAGGCACTAGCTCAAGGGAGACCCAGTACTTC. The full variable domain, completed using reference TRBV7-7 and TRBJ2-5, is GAGVSQSPRYKVTKRGQDVTLRCDPISSHATLYWYQQALGQGPEFLTYFNYEAQPDKSGLPSDRFSAERPEGSISTLTIQRTEQRDSAMYRCASSLGTSSRETQYFGPGTRLLVL.

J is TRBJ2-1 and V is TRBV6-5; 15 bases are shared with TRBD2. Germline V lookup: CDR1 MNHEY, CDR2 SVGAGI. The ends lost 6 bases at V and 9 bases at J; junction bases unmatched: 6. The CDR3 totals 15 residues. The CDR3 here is CASSTPGLAGGEQFF. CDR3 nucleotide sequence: TGTGCCAGCAGCACTCCGGGACTAGCGGGGGGTGAGCAGTTCTTC.

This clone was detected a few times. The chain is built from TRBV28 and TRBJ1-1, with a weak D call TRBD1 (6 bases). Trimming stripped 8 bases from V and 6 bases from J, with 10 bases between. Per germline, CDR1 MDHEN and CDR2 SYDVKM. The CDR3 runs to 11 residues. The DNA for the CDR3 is TGTGCCAGCCGGGGACACTCTGAAGCTTTCTTT. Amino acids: CASRGHSEAFF.

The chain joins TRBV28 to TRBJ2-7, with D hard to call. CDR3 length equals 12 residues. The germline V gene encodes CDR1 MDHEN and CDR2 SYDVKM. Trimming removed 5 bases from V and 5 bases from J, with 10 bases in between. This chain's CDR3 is CASSPPIDEQYF. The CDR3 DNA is TGTGCCAGCAGTCCTCCCATTGACGAGCAGTACTTC.

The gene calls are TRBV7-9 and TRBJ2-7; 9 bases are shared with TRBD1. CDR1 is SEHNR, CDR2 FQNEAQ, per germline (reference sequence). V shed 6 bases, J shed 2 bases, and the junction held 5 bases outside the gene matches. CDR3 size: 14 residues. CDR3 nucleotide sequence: TGTGCCAGCAGGGGGACAGGGAATCCCTACGAGCAGTACTTC. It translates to CASRGTGNPYEQYF.

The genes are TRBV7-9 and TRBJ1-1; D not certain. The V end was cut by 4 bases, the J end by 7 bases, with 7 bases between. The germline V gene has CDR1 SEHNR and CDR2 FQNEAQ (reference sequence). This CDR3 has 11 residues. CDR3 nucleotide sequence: TGTGCCAGCAGCTCCGATAATGAAGCTTTCTTT. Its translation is CASSSDNEAFF. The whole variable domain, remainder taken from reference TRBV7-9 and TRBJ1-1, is DTGVSQNPRHKITKRGQNVTFRCDPISEHNRLYWYRQTLGQGPEFLTYFQNEAQLEKSRLLSDRFSAERPKGSFSTLEIQRTEQGDSAMYLCASSSDNEAFFGQGTRLTVV.

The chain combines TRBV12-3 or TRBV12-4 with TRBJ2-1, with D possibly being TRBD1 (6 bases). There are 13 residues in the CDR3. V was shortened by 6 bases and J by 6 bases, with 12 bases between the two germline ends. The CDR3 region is CASRSDRGNEQFF. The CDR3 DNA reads TGTGCCAGCAGATCGGACAGAGGCAATGAGCAGTTCTTC.

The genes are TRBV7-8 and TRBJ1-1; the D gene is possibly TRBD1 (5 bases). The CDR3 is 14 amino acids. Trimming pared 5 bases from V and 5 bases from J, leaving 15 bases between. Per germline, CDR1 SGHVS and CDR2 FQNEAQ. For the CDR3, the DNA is TGTGCCAGCAGCCCTTCCGGGACCTTGACTGAAGCTTTCTTT. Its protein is CASSPSGTLTEAFF.

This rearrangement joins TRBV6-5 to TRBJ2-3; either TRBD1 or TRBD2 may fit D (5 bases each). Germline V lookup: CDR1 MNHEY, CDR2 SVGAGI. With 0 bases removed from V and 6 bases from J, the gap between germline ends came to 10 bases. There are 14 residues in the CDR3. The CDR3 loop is CASSYSIGADTQYF. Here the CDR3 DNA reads TGTGCCAGCAGTTACTCGATCGGGGCGGATACGCAGTATTTT.

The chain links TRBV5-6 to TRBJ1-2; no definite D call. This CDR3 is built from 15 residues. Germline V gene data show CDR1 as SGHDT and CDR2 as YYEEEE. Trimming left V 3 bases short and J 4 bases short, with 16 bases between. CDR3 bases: TGTGCCAGCAGCTCTCCGGGCCTCACCCGCTATGGCTACACCTTC. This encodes CASSSPGLTRYGYTF.

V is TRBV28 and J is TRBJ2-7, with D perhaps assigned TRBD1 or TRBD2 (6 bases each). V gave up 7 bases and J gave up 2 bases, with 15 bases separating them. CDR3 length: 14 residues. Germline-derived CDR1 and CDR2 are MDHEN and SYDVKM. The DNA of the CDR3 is TGTGCCAGCAACCGGGACCGGGGGCCCTACGAGCAGTACTTC. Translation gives CASNRDRGPYEQYF.

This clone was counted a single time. CDR3 DNA: TGTGCCAGCAGCAACCCGCCGGGGCGGGGCTATGGCTACACCTTC. This gives the protein CASSNPPGRGYGYTF. The V and J genes are TRBV7-6 and TRBJ1-2; D perhaps matches TRBD1 (5 bases). This CDR3 contains 15 residues. Germline lookup yields CDR1 SGHVS and CDR2 FNYEAQ. Trimming removed 5 bases from V and 4 bases from J, with 17 bases in between.

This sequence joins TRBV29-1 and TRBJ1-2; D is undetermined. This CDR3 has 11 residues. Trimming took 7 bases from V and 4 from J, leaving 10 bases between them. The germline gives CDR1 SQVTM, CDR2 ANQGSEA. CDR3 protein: CSADRTYGYTF. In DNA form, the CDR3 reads TGCAGCGCCGACCGGACCTATGGCTACACCTTC.

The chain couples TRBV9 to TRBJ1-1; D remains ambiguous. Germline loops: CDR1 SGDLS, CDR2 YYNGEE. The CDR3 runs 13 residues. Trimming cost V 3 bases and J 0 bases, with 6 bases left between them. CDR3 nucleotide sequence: TGTGCCAGCAGCGATAAGATGAACACTGAAGCTTTCTTT. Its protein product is CASSDKMNTEAFF.

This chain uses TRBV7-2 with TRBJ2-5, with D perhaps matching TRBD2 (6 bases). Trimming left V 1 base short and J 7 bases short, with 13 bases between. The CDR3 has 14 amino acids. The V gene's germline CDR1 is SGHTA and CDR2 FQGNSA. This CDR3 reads CASSLVTGAGTQYF. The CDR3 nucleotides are TGTGCCAGCAGCTTAGTTACGGGAGCCGGGACCCAGTACTTC. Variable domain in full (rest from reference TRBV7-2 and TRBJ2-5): GAGVSQSPSNKVTEKGKDVELRCDPISGHTALYWYRQSLGQGLEFLIYFQGNSAPDKSGLPSDRFSAERTGGSVSTLTIQRTQQEDSAVYLCASSLVTGAGTQYFGPGTRLLVL.

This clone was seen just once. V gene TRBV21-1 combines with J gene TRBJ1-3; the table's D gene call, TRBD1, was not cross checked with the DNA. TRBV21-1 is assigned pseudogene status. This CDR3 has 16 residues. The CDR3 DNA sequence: TGTGCCAGCAGCGCAACTGGGGGCGCGAAAGGAAACACCATATATTTT. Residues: CASSATGGAKGNTIYF.

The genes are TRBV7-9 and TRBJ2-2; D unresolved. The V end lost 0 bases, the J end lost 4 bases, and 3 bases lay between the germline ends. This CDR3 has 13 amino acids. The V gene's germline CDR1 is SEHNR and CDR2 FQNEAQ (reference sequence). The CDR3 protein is CASSLAGTGELFF. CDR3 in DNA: TGTGCCAGCAGCTTAGCTGGCACCGGGGAGCTGTTTTTT.